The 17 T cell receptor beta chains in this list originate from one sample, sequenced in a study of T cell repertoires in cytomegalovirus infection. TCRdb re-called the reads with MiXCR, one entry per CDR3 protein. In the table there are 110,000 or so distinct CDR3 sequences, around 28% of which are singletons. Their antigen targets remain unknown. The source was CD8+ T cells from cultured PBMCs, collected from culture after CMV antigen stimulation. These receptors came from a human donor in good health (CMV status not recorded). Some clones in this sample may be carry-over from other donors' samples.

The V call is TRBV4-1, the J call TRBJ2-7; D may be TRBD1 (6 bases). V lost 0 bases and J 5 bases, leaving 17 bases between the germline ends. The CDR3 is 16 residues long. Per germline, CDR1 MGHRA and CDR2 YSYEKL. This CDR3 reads CASSQDDAGAGDEQYF. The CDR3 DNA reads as TGCGCCAGCAGCCAAGATGACGCAGGGGCCGGAGACGAGCAGTACTTC.

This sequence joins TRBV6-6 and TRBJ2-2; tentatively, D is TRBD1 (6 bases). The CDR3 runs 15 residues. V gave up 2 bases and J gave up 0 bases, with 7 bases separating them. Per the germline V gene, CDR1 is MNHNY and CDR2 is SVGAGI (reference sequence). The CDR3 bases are TGTGCCAGCAGTTACGGGGGCTCGAACACCGGGGAGCTGTTTTTT. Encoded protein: CASSYGGSNTGELFF.

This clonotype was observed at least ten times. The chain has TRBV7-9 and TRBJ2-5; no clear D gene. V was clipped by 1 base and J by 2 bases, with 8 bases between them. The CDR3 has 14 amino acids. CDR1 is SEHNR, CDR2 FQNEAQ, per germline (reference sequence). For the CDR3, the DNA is TGTGCCAGCAGCTTAGAGGGCAGACAAGAGACCCAGTACTTC. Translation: CASSLEGRQETQYF.

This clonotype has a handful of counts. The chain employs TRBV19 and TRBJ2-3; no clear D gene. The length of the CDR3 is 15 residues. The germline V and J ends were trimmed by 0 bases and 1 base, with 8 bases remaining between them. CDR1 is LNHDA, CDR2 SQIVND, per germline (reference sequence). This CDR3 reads CASSIELRGTDTQYF. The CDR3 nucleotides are TGTGCCAGTAGTATAGAACTGAGAGGCACAGATACGCAGTATTTT.

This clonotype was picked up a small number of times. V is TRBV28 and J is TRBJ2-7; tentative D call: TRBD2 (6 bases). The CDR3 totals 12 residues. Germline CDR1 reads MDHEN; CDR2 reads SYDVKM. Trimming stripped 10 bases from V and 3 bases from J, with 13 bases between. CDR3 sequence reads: CATDWGDYEQYF. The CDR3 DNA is TGTGCCACAGACTGGGGGGACTACGAGCAGTACTTC.

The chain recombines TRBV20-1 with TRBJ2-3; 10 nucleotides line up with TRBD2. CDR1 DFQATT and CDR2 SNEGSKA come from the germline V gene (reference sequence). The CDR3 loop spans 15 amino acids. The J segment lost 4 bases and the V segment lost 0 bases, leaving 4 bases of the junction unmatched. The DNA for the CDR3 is TGCAGTGCTAGAGATGGTAGCGGGGGGTCAGATACGCAGTATTTT. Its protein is CSARDGSGGSDTQYF.

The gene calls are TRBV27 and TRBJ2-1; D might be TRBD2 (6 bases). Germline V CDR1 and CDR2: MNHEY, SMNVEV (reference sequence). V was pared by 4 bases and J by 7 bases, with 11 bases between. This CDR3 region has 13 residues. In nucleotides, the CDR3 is TGTGCCAGCAGTTCTAACCTAGCGAATGAGCAGTTCTTC. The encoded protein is CASSSNLANEQFF.

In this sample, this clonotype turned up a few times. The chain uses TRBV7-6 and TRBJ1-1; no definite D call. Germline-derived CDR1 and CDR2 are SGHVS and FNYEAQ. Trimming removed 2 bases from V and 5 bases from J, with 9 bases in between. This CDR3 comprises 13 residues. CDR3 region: CASSLRPLTEAFF. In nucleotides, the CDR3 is TGTGCCAGCAGCTTACGACCCTTAACTGAAGCTTTCTTT.

CDR3 nucleotide sequence: TGTGCCATCAGTTGGGAGACAGGGGTAAATGAGCAGTTCTTC. It is translated as CAISWETGVNEQFF. V and J are TRBV10-3 and TRBJ2-1; 8 positions match TRBD1. This CDR3 has 14 amino acids. After removal of 5 bases from V and 7 bases from J, the junction contained 7 bases not matched to a gene. The germline gives CDR1 ENHRY, CDR2 SYGVKD.

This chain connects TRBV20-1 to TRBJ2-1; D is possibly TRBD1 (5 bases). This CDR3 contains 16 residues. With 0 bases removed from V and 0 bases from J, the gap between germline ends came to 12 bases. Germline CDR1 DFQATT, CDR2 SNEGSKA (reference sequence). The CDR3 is CSARDPGASSYNEQFF. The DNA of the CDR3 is TGCAGTGCTAGAGATCCTGGGGCTAGCTCCTACAATGAGCAGTTCTTC.

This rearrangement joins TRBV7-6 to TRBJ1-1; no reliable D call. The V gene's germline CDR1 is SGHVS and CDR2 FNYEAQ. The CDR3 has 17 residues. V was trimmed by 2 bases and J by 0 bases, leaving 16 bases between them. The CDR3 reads CASSLNAGYQMNTEAFF. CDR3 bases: TGTGCCAGCAGCTTAAACGCTGGATATCAGATGAACACTGAAGCTTTCTTT. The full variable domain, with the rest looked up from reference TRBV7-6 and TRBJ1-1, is GAGVSQSPRYKVTKRGQDVALRCDPISGHVSLYWYRQALGQGPEFLTYFNYEAQQDKSGLPNDRFSAERPEGSISTLTIQRTEQRDSAMYRCASSLNAGYQMNTEAFFGQGTRLTVV.

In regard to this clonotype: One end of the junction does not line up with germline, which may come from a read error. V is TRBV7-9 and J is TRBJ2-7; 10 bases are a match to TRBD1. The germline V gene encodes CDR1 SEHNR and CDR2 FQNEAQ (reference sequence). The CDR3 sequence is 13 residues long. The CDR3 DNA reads TGTGCCAGCAGCCCTCCGGGACAGGGGACCTCGCACTTC. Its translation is CASSPPGQGTSHF.

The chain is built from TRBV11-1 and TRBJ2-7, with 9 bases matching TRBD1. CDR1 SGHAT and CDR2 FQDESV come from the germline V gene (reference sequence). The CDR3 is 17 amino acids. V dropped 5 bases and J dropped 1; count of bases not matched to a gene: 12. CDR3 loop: CASSLRRGTGSSYEQYF. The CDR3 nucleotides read TGTGCCAGCAGCCTAAGGAGAGGGACAGGGAGTTCCTACGAGCAGTACTTC.

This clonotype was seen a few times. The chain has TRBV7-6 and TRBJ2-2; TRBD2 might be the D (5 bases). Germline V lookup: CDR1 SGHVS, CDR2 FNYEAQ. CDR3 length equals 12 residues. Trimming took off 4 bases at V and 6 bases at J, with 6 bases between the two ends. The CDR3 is CASSSDSGELFF. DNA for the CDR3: TGTGCCAGCAGCTCGGACTCCGGGGAGCTGTTTTTT. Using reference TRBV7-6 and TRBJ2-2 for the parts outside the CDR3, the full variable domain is GAGVSQSPRYKVTKRGQDVALRCDPISGHVSLYWYRQALGQGPEFLTYFNYEAQQDKSGLPNDRFSAERPEGSISTLTIQRTEQRDSAMYRCASSSDSGELFFGEGSRLTVL.

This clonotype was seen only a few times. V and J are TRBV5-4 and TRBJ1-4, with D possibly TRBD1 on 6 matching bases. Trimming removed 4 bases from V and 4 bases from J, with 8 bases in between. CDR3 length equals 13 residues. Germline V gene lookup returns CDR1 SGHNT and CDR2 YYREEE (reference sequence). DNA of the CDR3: TGTGCCAGCAGCCGGACAGATAATGAAAAACTGTTTTTT. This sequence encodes CASSRTDNEKLFF.

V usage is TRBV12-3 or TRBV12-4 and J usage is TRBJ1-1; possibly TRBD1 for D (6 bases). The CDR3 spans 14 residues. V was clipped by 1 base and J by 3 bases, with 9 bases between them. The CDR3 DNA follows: TGTGCCAGCAGTTTAGGGGGGCGGTACACTGAAGCTTTCTTT. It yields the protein CASSLGGRYTEAFF.

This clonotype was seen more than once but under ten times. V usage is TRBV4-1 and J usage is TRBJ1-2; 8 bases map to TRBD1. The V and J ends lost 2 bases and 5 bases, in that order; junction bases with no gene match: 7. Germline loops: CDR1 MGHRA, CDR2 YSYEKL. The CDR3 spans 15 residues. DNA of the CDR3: TGCGCCAGCAGCCAACCCGGACAGGGTGTTTATGGCTACACCTTC. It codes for CASSQPGQGVYGYTF.